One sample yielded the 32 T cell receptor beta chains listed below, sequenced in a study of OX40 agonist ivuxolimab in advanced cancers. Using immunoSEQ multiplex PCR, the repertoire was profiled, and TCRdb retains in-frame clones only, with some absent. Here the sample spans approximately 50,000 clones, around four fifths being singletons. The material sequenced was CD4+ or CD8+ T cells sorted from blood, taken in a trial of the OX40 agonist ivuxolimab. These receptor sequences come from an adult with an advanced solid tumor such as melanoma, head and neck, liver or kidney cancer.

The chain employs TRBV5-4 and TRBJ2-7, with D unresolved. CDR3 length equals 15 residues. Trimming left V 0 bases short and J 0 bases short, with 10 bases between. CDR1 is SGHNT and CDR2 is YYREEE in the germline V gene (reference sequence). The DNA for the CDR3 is TGTGCCAGCAGCTTGGGGCAGCTGAGCTCCTACGAGCAGTACTTC. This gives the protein CASSLGQLSSYEQYF.

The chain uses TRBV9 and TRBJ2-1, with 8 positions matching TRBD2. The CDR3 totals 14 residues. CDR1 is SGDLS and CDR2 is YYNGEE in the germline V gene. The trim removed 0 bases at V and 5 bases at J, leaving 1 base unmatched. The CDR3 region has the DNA TGTGCCAGCAGCGTAGCCGGGGGGGACAATGAGCAGTTCTTC. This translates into CASSVAGGDNEQFF.

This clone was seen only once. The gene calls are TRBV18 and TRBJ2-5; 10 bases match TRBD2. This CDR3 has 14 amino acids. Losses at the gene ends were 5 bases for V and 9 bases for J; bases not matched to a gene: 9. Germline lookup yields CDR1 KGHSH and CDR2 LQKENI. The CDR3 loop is CASSSRSSGGAQYF. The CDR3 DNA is TGTGCCAGCTCATCAAGGTCTAGCGGGGGAGCCCAGTACTTC.

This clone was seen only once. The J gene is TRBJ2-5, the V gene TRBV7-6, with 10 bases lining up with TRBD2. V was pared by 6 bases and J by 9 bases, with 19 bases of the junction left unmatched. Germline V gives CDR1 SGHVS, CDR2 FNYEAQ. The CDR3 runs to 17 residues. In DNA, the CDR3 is TGTGCCAGCAGAACGACTAGCGGGCCCGGAGTAGGTGGGCCCCAGTACTTC. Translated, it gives CASRTTSGPGVGGPQYF.

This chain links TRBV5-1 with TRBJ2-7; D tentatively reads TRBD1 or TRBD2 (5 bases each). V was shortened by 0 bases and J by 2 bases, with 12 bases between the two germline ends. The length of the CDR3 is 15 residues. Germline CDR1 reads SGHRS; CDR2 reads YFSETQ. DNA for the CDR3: TGCGCCAGCAGCTTGGTGTGGGACCCAACCTACGAGCAGTACTTC. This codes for CASSLVWDPTYEQYF.

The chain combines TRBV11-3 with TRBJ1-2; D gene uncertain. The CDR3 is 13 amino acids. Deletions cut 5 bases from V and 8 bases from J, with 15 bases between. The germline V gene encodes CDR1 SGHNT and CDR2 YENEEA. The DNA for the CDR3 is TGTGCCAGCAGCCCGAATCCCCCCGTAGGCTACACCTTC. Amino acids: CASSPNPPVGYTF.

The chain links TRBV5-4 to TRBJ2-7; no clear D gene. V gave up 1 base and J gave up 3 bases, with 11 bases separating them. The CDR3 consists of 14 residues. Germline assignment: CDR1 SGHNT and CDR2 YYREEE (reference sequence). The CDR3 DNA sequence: TGTGCCAGCAGCTTGTTTGGCGACTTCTACGAGCAGTACTTC. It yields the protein CASSLFGDFYEQYF.

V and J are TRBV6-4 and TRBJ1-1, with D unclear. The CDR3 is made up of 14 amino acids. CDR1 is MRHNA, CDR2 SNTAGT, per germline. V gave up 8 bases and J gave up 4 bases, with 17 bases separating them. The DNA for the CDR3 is TGTGCCAGCGCGACGGAGGAATGGAGCACTGAAGCTTTCTTT. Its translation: CASATEEWSTEAFF.

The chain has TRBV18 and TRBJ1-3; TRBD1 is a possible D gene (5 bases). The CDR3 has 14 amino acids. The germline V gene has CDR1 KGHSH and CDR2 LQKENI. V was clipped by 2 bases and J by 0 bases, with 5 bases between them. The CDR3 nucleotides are TGTGCCAGCTCACCAGGGGCCTCTGGAAACACCATATATTTT. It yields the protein CASSPGASGNTIYF.

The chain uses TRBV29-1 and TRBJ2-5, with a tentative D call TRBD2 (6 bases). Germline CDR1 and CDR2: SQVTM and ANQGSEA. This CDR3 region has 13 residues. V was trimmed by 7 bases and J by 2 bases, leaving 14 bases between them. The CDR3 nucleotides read TGCAGCGGGGACGGGGGTAATCAAGAGACCCAGTACTTC. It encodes CSGDGGNQETQYF.

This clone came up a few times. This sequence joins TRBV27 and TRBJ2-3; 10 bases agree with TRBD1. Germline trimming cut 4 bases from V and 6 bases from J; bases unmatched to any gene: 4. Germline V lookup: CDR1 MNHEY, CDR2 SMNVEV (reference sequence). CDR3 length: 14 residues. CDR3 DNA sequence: TGTGCCAGCAGTTCCCGACAGGGGGCCGATACGCAGTATTTT. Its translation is CASSSRQGADTQYF.

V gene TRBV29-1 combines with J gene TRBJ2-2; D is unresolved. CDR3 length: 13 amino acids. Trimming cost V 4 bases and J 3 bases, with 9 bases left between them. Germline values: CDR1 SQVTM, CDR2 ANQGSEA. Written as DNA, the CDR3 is TGCAGCGTTGCCCGCAGCTACACCGGGGAGCTGTTTTTT. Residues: CSVARSYTGELFF.

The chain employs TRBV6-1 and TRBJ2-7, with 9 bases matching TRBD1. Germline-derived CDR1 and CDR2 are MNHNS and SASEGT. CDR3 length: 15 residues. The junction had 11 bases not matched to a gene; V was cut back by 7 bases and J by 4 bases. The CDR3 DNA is TGTGCCAGCACCCCTGCCGGGACAGGGATTTACGAGCAGTACTTC. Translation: CASTPAGTGIYEQYF.

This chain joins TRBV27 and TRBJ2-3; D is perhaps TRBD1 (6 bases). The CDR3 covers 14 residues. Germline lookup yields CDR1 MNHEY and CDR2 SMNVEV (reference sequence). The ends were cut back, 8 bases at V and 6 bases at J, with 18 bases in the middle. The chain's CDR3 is CASAGRGKGDTQYF. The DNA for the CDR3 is TGTGCCAGCGCGGGCAGGGGCAAAGGGGATACGCAGTATTTT.

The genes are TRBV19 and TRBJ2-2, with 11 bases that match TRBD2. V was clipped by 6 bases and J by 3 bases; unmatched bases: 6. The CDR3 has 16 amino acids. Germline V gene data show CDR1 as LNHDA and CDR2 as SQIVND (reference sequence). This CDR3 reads CASRNSGRADTGELFF. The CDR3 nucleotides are TGTGCCAGTAGGAATAGCGGGAGGGCGGACACCGGGGAGCTGTTTTTT.

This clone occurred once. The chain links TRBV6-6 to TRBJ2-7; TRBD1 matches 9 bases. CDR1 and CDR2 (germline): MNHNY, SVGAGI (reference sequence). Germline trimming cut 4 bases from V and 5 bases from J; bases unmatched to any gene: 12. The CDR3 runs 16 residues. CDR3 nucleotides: TGTGCCAGCAGTTTACCCCGGGACAGGGCACGCCACGAGCAGTACTTC. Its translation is CASSLPRDRARHEQYF.

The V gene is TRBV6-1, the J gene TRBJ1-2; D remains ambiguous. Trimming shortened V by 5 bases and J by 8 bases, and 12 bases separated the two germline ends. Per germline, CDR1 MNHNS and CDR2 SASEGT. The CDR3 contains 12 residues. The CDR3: CASSSLSFGYTF. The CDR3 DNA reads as TGTGCCAGCAGTTCACTGTCCTTCGGCTACACCTTC.

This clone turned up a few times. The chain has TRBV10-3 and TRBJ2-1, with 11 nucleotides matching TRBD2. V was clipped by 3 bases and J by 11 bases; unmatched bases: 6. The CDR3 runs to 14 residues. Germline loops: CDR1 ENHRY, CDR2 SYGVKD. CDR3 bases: TGTGCCATCAGTGAAGGGACTAGCGGCAGCCAGCAGTTCTTC. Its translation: CAISEGTSGSQQFF.

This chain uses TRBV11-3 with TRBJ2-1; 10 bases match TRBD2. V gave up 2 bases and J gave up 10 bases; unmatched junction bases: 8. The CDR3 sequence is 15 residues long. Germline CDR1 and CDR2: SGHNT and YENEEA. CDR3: CASSLLLAGGGEQFF. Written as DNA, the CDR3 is TGTGCCAGCAGCTTATTGTTAGCGGGAGGTGGCGAGCAGTTCTTC.

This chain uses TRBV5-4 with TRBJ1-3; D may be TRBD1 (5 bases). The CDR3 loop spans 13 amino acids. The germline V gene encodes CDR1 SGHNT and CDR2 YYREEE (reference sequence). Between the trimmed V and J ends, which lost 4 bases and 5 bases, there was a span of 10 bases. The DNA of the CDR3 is TGTGCCAGCAGCACGGGACGGAGAAACACCATATATTTT. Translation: CASSTGRRNTIYF. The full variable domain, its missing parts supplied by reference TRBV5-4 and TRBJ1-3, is ETGVTQSPTHLIKTRGQQVTLRCSSQSGHNTVSWYQQALGQGPQFIFQYYREEENGRGNFPPRFSGLQFPNYSSELNVNALELDDSALYLCASSTGRRNTIYFGEGSWLTVV.

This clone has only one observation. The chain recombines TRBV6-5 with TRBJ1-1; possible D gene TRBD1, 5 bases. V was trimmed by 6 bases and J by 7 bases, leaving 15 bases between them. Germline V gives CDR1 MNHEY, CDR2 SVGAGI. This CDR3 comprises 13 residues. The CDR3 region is CASRQPGVLEAFF. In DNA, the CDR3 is TGTGCCAGCAGACAACCGGGGGTACTTGAAGCTTTCTTT.

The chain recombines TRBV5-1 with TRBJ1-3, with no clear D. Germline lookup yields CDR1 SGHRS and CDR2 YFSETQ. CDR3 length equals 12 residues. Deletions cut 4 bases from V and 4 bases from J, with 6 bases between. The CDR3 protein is CASSPAGNTIYF. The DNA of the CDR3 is TGCGCCAGCAGCCCTGCGGGAAACACCATATATTTT.

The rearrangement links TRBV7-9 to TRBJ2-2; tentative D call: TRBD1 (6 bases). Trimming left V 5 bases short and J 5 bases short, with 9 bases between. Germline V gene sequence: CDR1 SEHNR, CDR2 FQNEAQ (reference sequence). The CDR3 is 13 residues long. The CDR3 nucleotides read TGTGCCAGCAGCCCAACAGGGACCGGGGAGCTGTTTTTT. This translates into CASSPTGTGELFF.

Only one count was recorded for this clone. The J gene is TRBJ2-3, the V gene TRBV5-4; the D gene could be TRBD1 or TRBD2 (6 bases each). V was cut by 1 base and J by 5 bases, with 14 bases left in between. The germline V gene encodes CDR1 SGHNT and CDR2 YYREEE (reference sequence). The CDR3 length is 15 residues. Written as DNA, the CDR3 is TGTGCCAGCAGCTTGTCGTGGGGGGCGGGAGATACGCAGTATTTT. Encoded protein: CASSLSWGAGDTQYF.

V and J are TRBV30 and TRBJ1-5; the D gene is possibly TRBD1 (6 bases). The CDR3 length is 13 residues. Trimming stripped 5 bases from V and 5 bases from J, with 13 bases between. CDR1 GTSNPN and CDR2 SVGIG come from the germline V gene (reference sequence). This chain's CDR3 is CAWGGGFDQPQHF. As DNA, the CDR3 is TGTGCCTGGGGCGGGGGCTTTGATCAGCCCCAGCATTTT.

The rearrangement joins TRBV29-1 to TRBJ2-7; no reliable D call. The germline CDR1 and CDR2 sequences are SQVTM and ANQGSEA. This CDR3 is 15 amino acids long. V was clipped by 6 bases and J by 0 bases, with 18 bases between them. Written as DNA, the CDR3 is TGCAGCGTCGGACGGAAGAACCCCCTCTCCTACGAGCAGTACTTC. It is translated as CSVGRKNPLSYEQYF.

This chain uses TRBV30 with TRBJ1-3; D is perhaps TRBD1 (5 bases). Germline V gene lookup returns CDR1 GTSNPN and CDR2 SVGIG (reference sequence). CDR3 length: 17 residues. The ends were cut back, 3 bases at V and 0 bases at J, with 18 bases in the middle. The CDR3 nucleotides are TGTGCCTGGAGCCGAAACCTGGGACTGGACTCTGGAAACACCATATATTTT. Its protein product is CAWSRNLGLDSGNTIYF.

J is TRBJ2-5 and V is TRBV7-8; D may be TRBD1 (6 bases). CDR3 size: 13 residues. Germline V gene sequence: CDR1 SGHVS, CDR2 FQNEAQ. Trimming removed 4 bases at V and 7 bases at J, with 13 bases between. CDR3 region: CASSSDSQVTQYF. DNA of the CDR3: TGTGCCAGCAGCTCGGACAGTCAGGTGACCCAGTACTTC.

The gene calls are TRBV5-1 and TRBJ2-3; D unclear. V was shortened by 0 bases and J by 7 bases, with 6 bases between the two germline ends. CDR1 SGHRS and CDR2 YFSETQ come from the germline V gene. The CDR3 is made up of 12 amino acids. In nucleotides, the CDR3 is TGCGCCAGCAGCTTGGTCCCAAATACGCAGTATTTT. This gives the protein CASSLVPNTQYF.

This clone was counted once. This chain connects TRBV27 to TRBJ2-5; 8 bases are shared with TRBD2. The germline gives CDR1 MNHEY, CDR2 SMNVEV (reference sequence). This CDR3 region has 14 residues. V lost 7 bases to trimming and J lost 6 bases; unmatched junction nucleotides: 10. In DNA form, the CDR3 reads TGTGCCAGCAACGTCGCAGCGGGAGATAAGACCCAGTACTTC. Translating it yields CASNVAAGDKTQYF.

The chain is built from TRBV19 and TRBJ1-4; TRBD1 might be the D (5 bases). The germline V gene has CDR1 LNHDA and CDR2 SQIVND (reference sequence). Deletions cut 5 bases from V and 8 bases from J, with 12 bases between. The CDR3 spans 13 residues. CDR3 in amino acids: CASSSWPGEKLFF. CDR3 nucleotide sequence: TGTGCCAGTAGTTCCTGGCCAGGGGAAAAACTGTTTTTT.

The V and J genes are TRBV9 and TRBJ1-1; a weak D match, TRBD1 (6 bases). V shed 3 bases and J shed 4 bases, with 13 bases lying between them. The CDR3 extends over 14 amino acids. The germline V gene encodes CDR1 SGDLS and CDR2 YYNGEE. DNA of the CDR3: TGTGCCAGCAGCGCCTCACAGGGTTCCACTGAAGCTTTCTTT. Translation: CASSASQGSTEAFF.